This TCR beta chain derives from a study of shared clonotypes between healthy human individuals. Assay: immunoSEQ multiplex PCR; the TCRdb copy retains only in-frame clones and omits some. The data hold 2 million to 2.5 million clones, with approximately 96% observed a single time. With 5 bases clipped from V and 6 bases from J, the junction kept 7 bases outside the gene matches. Germline V gene data show CDR1 as PRHDT and CDR2 as FYEKMQ (reference sequence). The CDR3 is 15 residues long. Sequencing was carried out using naive CD4+ T cells sorted from blood. Subset defined: CD45RA+ positively selected. V and J are TRBV13 and TRBJ2-1; 10 positions agree with TRBD2. The receptor's source is a man aged 18 to 30 in good health. The CDR3 sequence is CASSVLAGGTNEQFF. In DNA, the CDR3 is TGTGCCAGCAGCGTATTAGCGGGAGGAACCAATGAGCAGTTCTTC.